The clone carrying this T cell receptor beta chain was seen only once. Its target is unknown. The data belong to a study of cytotoxic CD8 clonotypes in ibrutinib-treated CLL. Study-level background: Results showed some 25 partial and 2 complete responses; following median around 68 months, around 15 remained remitted, roughly 12 advanced.

Depths of 1 in 200,000 to 1 in 1 million T cells were the sequencing target. Libraries were prepared by immunoSEQ multiplex PCR; TCRdb keeps only in-frame clonotypes and omits some of them. The repertoire consists of some 84,000 clones, with about 86% occurring once and the leading ten covering around 5.4%. The CDR3 sequence is 15 residues long. Per the germline V gene, CDR1 is MRHNA and CDR2 is SNTAGT. Trimming removed 6 bases from V and 2 bases from J, with 16 bases in between. The study, taken as a whole, reports: Clonality climbed at ibrutinib response, then dropped toward baseline at progression. Samples were collected at differing times from sustained-remission and progressing patients.

This chain joins TRBV6-4 and TRBJ1-1, with D possibly TRBD1 on 6 matching bases. The clonotype was recovered from a human donor with chronic lymphocytic leukemia. This material consisted of PBMCs, taken before ibrutinib treatment. CDR3 in amino acids: CASRPGQSSNTEAFF. In nucleotides, the CDR3 is TGTGCCAGCAGACCAGGACAGTCGAGCAACACTGAAGCTTTCTTT.